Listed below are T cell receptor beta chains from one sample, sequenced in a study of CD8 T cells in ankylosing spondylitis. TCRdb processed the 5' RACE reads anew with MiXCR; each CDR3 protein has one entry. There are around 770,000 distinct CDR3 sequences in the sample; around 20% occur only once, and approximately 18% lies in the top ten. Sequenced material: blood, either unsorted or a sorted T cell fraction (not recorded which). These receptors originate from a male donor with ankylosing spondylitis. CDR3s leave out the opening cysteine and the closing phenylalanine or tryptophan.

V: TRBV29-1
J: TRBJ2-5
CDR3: SVGLAYSSETQY

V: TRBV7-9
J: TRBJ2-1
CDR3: ASSLWKGNEQF

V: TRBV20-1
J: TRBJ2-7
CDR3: SARPQIAGASYEQY

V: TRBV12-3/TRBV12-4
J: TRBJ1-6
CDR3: AGSLGAGGAGGSSPLH

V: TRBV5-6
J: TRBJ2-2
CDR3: ASSFPQGMPGELF

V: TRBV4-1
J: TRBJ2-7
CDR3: ASSQPGQFYEQY

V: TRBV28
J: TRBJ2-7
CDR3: ASGTQGGVFEQY

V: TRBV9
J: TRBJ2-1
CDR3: ASSVGIGGGGNEQF

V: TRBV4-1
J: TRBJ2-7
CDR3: ASSQVLGEQY

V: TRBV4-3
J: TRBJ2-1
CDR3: ASSQENQLAAYNEQF

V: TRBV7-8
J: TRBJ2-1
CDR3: ASSLSVEQF

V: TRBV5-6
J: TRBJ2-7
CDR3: ASSLLAGGQEQY

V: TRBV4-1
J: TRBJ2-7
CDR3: ASSLRGTGAFYEQY

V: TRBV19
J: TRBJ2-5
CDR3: ASSIQGPETQY

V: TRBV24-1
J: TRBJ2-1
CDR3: ATSDPSRAGGIYNEQF

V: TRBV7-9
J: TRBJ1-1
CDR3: ASSGRSSEAF

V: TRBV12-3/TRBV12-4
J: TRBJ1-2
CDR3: ASSAGGGYT

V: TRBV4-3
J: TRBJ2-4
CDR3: ASSQDSSSNIQY

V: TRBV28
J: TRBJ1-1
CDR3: ASSLSLRGRNTEAF

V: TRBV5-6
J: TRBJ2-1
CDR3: ASSFGTGAHEQF

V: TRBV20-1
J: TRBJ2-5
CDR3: SAPRDRDFPETQY

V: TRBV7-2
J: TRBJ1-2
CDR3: ASSLGRSRGHYGYT